This T cell receptor beta chain was profiled in a study of identical twins. Looked up from germline, CDR1 is SGHAT and CDR2 is FQNNGV. This CDR3 comprises 15 residues. Trimming took 0 bases from V and 2 from J, leaving 8 bases between them. Broader study findings: Zero-insertion analyses could be partly confounded by invariant MAIT and iNKT cells.

Comments on this clonotype: Antigen: not known.

TCRdb reprocessed the 5' RACE reads via MiXCR and lists one record per CDR3 protein. The table lists 1.5 million or so distinct CDR3 sequences, around 33% of them singletons. The chain joins TRBV11-2 to TRBJ1-5; the D gene is possibly TRBD1 (6 bases). Sequenced material: cord blood. The receptor comes from a newborn girl in good health. The CDR3 here is CASSLDYRGNQPQHF. The DNA of the CDR3 is TGTGCCAGCAGCTTAGACTACAGGGGCAATCAGCCCCAGCATTTT.